One T cell receptor (beta chain) is described in this entry. One end of the junction varies from germline; a read error may be responsible. These data originate in a study of blood T cell repertoires in COVID-19. Turning to the study itself: From the United States, Italy and Spain came samples of acute and convalescent COVID-19. Sources were T cells, B-cell-depleted T cells, or PBMCs; the material itself was cDNA or gDNA.

Source study methods: From reference gene primer amplification, estimates of nucleated cell counts were derived. Sequenced by immunoSEQ multiplex PCR; TCRdb stores in-frame clones only, minus some. V, J and clone size are those of that table, while D and trimming were read from the DNA. The sample has 65,000 to 85,000 clones, roughly nine tenths seen once. The V gene's germline CDR1 is SGHVS and CDR2 FNYEAQ. The CDR3 runs to 15 residues. This clonotype was sampled from a man aged 45-65 years with acute or convalescent COVID-19. What was sequenced was peripheral blood. The V gene is TRBV7-6, the J gene TRBJ2-5; 12 nucleotides agree with TRBD1. CDR3 sequence (DNA): TGTGCCAGCAGCGCCCGGGACAGGGGGCAAGGGACCCAGTACTTC. Protein: CASSARDRGQGTQYF.